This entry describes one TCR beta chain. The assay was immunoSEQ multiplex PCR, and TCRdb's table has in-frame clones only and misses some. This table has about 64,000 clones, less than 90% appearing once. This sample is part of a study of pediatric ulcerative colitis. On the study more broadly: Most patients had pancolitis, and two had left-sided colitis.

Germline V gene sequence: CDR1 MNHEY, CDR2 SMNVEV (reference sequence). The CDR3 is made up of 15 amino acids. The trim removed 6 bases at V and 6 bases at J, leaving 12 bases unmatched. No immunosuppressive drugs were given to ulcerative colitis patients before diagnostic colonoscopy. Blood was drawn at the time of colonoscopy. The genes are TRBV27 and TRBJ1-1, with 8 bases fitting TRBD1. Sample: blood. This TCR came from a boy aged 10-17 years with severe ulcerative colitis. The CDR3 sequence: CASSNPGGVWPEAFF. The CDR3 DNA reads TGTGCCAGCAGCAACCCAGGGGGCGTCTGGCCTGAAGCTTTCTTT.